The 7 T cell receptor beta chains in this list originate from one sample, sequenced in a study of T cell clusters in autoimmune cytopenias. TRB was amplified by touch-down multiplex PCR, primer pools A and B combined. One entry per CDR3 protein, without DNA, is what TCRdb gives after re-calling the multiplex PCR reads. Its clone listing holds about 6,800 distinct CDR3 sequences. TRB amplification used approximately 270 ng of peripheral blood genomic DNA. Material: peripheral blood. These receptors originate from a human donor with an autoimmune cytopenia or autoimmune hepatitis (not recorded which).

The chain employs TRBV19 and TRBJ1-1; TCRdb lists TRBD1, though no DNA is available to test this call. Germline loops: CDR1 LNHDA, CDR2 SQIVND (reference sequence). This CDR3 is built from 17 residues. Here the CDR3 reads CASTTRMTGASNTEAFF.

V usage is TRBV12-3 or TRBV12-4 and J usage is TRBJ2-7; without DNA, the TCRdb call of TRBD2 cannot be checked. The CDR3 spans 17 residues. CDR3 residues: CASSPQQTSGSSLEQYF.

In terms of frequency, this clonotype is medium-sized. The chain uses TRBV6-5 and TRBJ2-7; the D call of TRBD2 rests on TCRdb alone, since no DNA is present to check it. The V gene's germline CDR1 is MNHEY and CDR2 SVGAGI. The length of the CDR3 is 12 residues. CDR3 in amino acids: CASTGLTYEQYF.

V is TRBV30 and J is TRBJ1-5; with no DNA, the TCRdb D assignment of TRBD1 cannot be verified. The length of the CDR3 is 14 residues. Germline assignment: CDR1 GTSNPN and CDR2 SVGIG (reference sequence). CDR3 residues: CAWSPGQGSQPQHF.

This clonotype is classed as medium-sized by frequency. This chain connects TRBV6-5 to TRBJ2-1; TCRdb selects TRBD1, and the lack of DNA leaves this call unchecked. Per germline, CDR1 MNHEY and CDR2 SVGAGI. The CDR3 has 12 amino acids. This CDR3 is CAAGTPPYEQFF.

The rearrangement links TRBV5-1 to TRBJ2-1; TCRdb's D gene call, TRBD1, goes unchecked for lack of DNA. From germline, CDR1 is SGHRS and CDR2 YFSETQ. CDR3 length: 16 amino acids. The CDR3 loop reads CASSPQGGQGSSEQFF.

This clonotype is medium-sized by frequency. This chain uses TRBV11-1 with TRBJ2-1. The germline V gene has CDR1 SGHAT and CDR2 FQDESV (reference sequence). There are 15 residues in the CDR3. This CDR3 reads CASSSDLSSYNEQFF.